Following are 6 T cell receptor beta chains from one sample sequenced in a study of Ad26.COV2.S vaccination and SARS-CoV-2 variants. Indicated treatment: roughly 20 received Ad26.COV2.S at low or high dose, single or two shots; 5 received placebo; per-sample allocation not given. Collection of samples fell on day 63 after the first vaccine or placebo injection. Produced via immunoSEQ multiplex PCR; TCRdb's table is partial and in-frame only. The sample contains about 350,000 clones, approximately 86% of which appear only once. The input for sequencing was peripheral blood, taken in a trial of Ad26.COV2.S vaccine versus placebo. The receptor source for this set is a person between 18 and 65 years old who received the Ad26.COV2.S COVID-19 vaccine or a placebo.

This chain joins TRBV5-6 and TRBJ2-5, with D perhaps TRBD2 (6 bases). Germline CDR1 is SGHDT and CDR2 is YYEEEE. The V end was cut by 1 base, the J end by 5 bases, with 12 bases between. This CDR3 region has 14 residues. The CDR3: CASSLRAGRETQYF. In DNA form, the CDR3 reads TGTGCCAGCAGCTTGAGGGCAGGGAGGGAGACCCAGTACTTC.

Here the CDR3 DNA reads TGCAGCGTTGGGGGCCGGGTAGCGGGGGCTCAATACAATGAGCAGTTCTTC. It is translated as CSVGGRVAGAQYNEQFF. J is TRBJ2-1 and V is TRBV29-1; 9 bases are shared with TRBD2. The CDR3 has 17 residues. CDR1 is SQVTM and CDR2 is ANQGSEA in the germline V gene. The V segment lost 4 bases and the J segment 4 bases; nucleotides outside the gene matches: 14.

The chain couples TRBV5-4 to TRBJ1-6, with a possible D match to TRBD1 (5 bases). Trimming removed 3 bases at V and 11 bases at J, with 12 bases between. Per germline, CDR1 SGHNT and CDR2 YYREEE (reference sequence). The CDR3 contains 13 residues. The CDR3 region is CASSSGGEAPLHF. CDR3 in DNA: TGTGCCAGCAGCTCCGGGGGAGAGGCACCCCTCCACTTT.

This clone was seen just once. This rearrangement joins TRBV28 to TRBJ1-2; D gene unclear. The ends were cut back, 3 bases at V and 8 bases at J, with 10 bases in the middle. This CDR3 has 12 residues. The germline V gene has CDR1 MDHEN and CDR2 SYDVKM. CDR3 residues: CASSLGGIGYTF. DNA of the CDR3: TGTGCCAGCAGTTTGGGTGGGATAGGCTACACCTTC.

V is TRBV6-6 and J is TRBJ2-7; tentatively, D is TRBD1 (7 bases). The CDR3 is made up of 13 amino acids. Trimming shortened V by 7 bases and J by 4 bases, and 14 bases separated the two germline ends. In germline, CDR1 is MNHNY, CDR2 SVGAGI (reference sequence). CDR3 protein: CASTQTGTYEQYF. Here the CDR3 DNA reads TGTGCCAGCACCCAGACAGGGACTTACGAGCAGTACTTC.

V is TRBV6-5 and J is TRBJ1-3, with unresolved D. CDR1 and CDR2 (germline): MNHEY, SVGAGI. V shed 5 bases and J shed 0 bases, with 8 bases lying between them. This CDR3 is 14 amino acids long. The CDR3 sequence is CASSREVSGNTIYF. The CDR3 DNA reads as TGTGCCAGCAGTCGAGAGGTCTCTGGAAACACCATATATTTT.